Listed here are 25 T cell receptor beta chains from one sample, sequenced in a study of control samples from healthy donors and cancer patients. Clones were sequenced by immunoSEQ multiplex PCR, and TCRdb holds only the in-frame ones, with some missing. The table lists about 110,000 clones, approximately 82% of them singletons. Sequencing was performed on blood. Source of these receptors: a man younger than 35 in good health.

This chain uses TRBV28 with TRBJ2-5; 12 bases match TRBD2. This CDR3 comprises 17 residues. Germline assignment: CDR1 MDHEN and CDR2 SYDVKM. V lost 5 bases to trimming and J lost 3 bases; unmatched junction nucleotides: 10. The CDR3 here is CASSPPLAGGREETQYF. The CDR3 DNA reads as TGTGCCAGCAGTCCTCCCCTAGCGGGGGGGCGAGAAGAGACCCAGTACTTC.

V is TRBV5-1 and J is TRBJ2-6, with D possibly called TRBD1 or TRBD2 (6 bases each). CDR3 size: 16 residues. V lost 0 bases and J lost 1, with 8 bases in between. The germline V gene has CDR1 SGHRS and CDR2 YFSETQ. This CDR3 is CASSLGGTSGANVLTF. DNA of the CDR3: TGCGCCAGCAGCTTGGGCGGGACATCTGGGGCCAACGTCCTGACTTTC.

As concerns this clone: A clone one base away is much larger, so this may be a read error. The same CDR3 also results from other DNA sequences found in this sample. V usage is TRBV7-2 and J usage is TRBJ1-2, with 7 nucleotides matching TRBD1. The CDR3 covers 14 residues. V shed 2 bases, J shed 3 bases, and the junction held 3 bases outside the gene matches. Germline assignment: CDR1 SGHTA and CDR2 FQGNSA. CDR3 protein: CASSLFQGDYGYTF. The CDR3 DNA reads TGTGCCAGCAGCTTATTTCAGGGGGACTATGGCTACACCTTC.

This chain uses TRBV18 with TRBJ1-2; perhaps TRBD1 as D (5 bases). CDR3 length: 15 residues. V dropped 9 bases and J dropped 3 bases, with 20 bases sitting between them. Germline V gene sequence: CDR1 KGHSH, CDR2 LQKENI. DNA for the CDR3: TGTGCCAGTTCAACTGGTCAGGGCGGCTACTATGGCTACACCTTC. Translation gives CASSTGQGGYYGYTF.

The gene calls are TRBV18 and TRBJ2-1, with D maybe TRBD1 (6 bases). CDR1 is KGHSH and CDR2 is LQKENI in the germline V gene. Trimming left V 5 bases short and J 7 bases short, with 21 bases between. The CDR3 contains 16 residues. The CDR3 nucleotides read TGTGCCAGCTCATCTAGCTCCCCCGAGGGGGTGAATGAGCAGTTCTTC. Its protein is CASSSSSPEGVNEQFF.

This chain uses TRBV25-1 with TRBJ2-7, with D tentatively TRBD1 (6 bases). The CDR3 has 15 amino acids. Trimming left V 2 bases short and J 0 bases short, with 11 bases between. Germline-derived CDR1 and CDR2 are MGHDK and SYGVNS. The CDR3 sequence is CASSETGNFSYEQYF. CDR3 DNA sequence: TGTGCCAGCAGTGAAACAGGGAACTTCTCCTACGAGCAGTACTTC.

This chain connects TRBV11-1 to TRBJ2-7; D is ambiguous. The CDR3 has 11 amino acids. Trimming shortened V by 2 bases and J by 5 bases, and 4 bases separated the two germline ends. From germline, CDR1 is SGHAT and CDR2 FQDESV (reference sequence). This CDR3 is CASSLHDEQYF. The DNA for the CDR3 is TGTGCCAGCAGCTTACATGACGAGCAGTACTTC.

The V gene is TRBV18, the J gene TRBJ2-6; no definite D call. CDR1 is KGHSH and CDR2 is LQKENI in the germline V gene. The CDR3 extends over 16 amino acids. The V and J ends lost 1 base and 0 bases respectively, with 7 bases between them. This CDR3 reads CASSPQGLSGANVLTF. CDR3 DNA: TGTGCCAGCTCACCACAGGGCCTCTCTGGGGCCAACGTCCTGACTTTC.

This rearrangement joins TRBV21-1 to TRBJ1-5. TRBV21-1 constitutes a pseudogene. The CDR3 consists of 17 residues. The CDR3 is CASSDGPTGPYNQPQHF. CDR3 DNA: TGTGCCAGCAGCGATGGCCCTACGGGACCGTACAATCAGCCCCAGCATTTT.

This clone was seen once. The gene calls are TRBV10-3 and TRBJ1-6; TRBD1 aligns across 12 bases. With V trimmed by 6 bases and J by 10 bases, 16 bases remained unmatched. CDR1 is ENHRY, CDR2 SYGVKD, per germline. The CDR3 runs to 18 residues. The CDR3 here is CAISKGTGTGGRQSPLHF. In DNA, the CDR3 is TGTGCCATCAGCAAAGGAACCGGGACAGGGGGCCGGCAGTCACCCCTCCACTTT.

The CDR3 nucleotides are TGCGCCAGCAGCTTGGTAGGGGTGAACACTGAAGCTTTCTTT. It translates to CASSLVGVNTEAFF. The rearrangement links TRBV5-1 to TRBJ1-1; perhaps TRBD1 as D (5 bases). The germline V gene has CDR1 SGHRS and CDR2 YFSETQ. The CDR3 has 14 amino acids. V lost 0 bases to trimming and J lost 0 bases, with 6 bases between them.

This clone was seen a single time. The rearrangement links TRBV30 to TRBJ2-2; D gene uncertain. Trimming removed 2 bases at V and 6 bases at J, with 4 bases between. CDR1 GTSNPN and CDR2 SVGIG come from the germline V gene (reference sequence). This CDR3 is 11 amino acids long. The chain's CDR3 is CAWSRAGELFF. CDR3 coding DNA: TGTGCCTGGAGTAGGGCCGGGGAGCTGTTTTTT. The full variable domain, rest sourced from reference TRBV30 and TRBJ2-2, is SQTIHQWPATLVQPVGSPLSLECTVEGTSNPNLYWYRQAAGRGLQLLFYSVGIGQISSEVPQNLSASRPQDRQFILSSKKLLLSDSGFYLCAWSRAGELFFGEGSRLTVL.

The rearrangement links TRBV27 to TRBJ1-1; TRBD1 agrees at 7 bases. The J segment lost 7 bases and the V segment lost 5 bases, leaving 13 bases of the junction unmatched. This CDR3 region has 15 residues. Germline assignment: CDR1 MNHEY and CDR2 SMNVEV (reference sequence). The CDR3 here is CASSPPRAGGGEAFF. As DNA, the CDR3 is TGTGCCAGCAGTCCCCCCCGGGCAGGGGGGGGTGAAGCTTTCTTT.

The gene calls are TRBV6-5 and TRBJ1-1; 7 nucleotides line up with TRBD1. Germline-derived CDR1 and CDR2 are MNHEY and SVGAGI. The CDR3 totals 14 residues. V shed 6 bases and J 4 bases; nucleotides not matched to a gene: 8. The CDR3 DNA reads TGTGCCAGCAGCCTCGGACAGGAGGGCACTGAAGCTTTCTTT. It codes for CASSLGQEGTEAFF.

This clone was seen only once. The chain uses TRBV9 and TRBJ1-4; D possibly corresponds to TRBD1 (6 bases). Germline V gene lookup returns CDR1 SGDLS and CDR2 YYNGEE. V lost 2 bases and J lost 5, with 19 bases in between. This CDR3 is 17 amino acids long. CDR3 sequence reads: CASSVEQGPPGNEKLFF. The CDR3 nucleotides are TGTGCCAGCAGCGTCGAACAGGGTCCCCCGGGCAATGAAAAACTGTTTTTT.

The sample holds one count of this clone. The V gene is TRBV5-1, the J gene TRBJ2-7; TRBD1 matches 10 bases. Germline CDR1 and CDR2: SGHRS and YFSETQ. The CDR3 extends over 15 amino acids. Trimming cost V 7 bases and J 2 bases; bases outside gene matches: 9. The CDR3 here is CASSPGQGIPYEQYF. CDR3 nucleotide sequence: TGCGCCAGCTCTCCGGGACAGGGGATCCCCTACGAGCAGTACTTC.

The CDR3 DNA reads TGCGCCAGCAGCTACACAGGTGCAGCAACTAATGAAAAACTGTTTTTT. Its protein is CASSYTGAATNEKLFF. The rearrangement uses TRBV5-1 and TRBJ1-4; D may be TRBD1 (5 bases). Trimming removed 3 bases from V and 0 bases from J, with 12 bases in between. Germline CDR1 and CDR2: SGHRS and YFSETQ. CDR3 length equals 16 residues.

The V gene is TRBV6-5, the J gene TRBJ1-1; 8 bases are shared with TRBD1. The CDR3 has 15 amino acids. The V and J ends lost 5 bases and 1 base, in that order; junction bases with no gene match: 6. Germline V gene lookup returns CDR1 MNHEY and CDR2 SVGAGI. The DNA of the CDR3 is TGTGCCAGCAGTACTGCGGGACAGGCGAACACTGAAGCTTTCTTT. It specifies CASSTAGQANTEAFF.

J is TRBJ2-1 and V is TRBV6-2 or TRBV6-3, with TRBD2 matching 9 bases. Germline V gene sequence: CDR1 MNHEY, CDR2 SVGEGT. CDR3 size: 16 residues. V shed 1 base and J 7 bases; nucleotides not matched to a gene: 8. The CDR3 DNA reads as TGTGCCAGCAGTTACTGGGGACTAGCCCTACGGAATGAGCAGTTCTTC. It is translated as CASSYWGLALRNEQFF.

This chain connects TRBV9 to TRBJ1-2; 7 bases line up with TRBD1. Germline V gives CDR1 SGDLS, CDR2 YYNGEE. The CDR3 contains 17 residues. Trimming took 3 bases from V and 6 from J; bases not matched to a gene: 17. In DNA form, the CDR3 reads TGTGCCAGCAGCGAAGGCTCCGGTTGGACAGGAGGCGATGGCTACACCTTC. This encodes CASSEGSGWTGGDGYTF.

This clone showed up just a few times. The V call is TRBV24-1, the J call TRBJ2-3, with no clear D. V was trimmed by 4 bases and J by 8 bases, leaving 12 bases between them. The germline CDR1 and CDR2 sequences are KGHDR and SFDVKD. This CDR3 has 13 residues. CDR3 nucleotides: TGTGCCACCAGTGACTATGACCCAGGTACGCAGTATTTT. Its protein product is CATSDYDPGTQYF.

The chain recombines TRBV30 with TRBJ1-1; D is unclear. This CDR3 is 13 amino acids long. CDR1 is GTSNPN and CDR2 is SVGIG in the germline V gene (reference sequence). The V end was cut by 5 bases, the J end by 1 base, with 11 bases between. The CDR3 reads CAWARTANTEAFF. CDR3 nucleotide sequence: TGTGCCTGGGCCCGGACGGCGAACACTGAAGCTTTCTTT.

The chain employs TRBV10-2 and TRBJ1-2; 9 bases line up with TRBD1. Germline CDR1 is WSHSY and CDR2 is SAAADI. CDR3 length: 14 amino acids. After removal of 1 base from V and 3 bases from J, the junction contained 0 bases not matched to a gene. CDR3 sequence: CASSEWTGDYGYTF. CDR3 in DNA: TGCGCCAGCAGTGAGTGGACAGGGGACTATGGCTACACCTTC.

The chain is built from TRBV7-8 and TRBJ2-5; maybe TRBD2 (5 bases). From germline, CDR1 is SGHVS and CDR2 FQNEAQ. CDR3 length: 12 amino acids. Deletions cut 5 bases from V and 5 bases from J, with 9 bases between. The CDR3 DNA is TGTGCCAGCAGCCTTTCGGGGGAGACCCAGTACTTC. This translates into CASSLSGETQYF.

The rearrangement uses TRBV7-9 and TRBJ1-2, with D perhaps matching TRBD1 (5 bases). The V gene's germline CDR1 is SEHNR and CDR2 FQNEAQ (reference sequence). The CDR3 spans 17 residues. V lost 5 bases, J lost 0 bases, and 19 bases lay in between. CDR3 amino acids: CASSLHRDGGSNYGYTF. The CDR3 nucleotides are TGTGCCAGCAGCCTTCATCGGGACGGGGGATCTAACTATGGCTACACCTTC.